The next 26 T cell receptor beta chains were all read from a single sample in a study of OX40 agonist ivuxolimab in advanced cancers. Assay: immunoSEQ multiplex PCR; the TCRdb copy retains only in-frame clones and omits some. The sample has about 77,000 clones; 85% to 90% are singletons. The sequences come from CD4+ or CD8+ T cells sorted from blood, collected in a trial of the OX40 agonist ivuxolimab. These receptors were taken from an adult with an advanced solid tumor such as melanoma, head and neck, liver or kidney cancer.

The V and J genes are TRBV11-2 and TRBJ1-2; D remains unclear. CDR3 length equals 13 residues. Looked up from germline, CDR1 is SGHAT and CDR2 is FQNNGV. Trimming removed 3 bases at V and 5 bases at J, with 10 bases between. The CDR3: CASSFQLGYGYTF. As DNA, the CDR3 is TGTGCCAGCAGCTTCCAACTGGGGTATGGCTACACCTTC. Variable domain in full (rest from reference TRBV11-2 and TRBJ1-2): EAGVAQSPRYKIIEKRQSVAFWCNPISGHATLYWYQQILGQGPKLLIQFQNNGVVDDSQLPKDRFSAERLKGVDSTLKIQPAKLEDSAVYLCASSFQLGYGYTFGSGTRLTVV.

This chain joins TRBV9 and TRBJ2-5; 8 positions match TRBD2. The CDR3 has 15 amino acids. Germline V gene data show CDR1 as SGDLS and CDR2 as YYNGEE. V dropped 7 bases and J dropped 0; count of bases not matched to a gene: 8. CDR3 DNA: TGTGCCAGCTCTCGGGCGGGGGGAAACCAAGAGACCCAGTACTTC. Residues: CASSRAGGNQETQYF.

This chain links TRBV27 with TRBJ1-4; D gene unclear. V lost 3 bases and J 8 bases, leaving 7 bases between the germline ends. The length of the CDR3 is 12 residues. The germline CDR1 and CDR2 sequences are MNHEY and SMNVEV (reference sequence). The CDR3: CASSFVGEKLFF. DNA of the CDR3: TGTGCCAGCAGTTTCGTTGGGGAAAAACTGTTTTTT.

The rearrangement links TRBV2 to TRBJ2-7; D unresolved. This CDR3 region has 12 residues. Germline V CDR1 and CDR2: SNHLY, FYNNEI. The V end was cut by 2 bases, the J end by 2 bases, with 4 bases between. Written as DNA, the CDR3 is TGTGCCAGCAGTGAAACACCCTACGAGCAGTACTTC. It specifies CASSETPYEQYF.

This clone was picked up a small number of times. The chain has TRBV30 and TRBJ1-6, with 7 positions matching TRBD1. CDR3 size: 14 residues. The V and J ends lost 2 bases and 9 bases, in that order; junction bases with no gene match: 7. Germline V gene sequence: CDR1 GTSNPN, CDR2 SVGIG (reference sequence). The CDR3 spells CAWSIGTEGSPLHF. The DNA of the CDR3 is TGTGCCTGGAGTATAGGGACAGAAGGTTCACCCCTCCACTTT.

This clone has more than one count but fewer than ten. V is TRBV6-5 and J is TRBJ2-1; TRBD2 aligns across 15 bases. Germline CDR1 MNHEY, CDR2 SVGAGI. J was trimmed by 7 bases and V by 6 bases; bases with no gene match: 4. This CDR3 is built from 15 residues. CDR3 DNA sequence: TGTGCCAGCAGCGGACTAGCGGGGGGGCGGAATGAGCAGTTCTTC. Protein product: CASSGLAGGRNEQFF.

The gene calls are TRBV5-6 and TRBJ2-7, with 7 bases identical to TRBD1. The germline V gene has CDR1 SGHDT and CDR2 YYEEEE. The CDR3 covers 15 residues. With V trimmed by 4 bases and J by 9 bases, 16 bases remained unmatched. CDR3 coding DNA: TGTGCCAGCAGCGTCCTCCCATGGTCTGCAGGGGGGCAGTACTTC. It encodes CASSVLPWSAGGQYF.

This clone was counted a few times. V usage is TRBV27 and J usage is TRBJ1-2, with TRBD1 matching 10 bases. The CDR3 is 12 amino acids. V lost 4 bases to trimming and J lost 13 bases; unmatched junction nucleotides: 6. The germline V gene has CDR1 MNHEY and CDR2 SMNVEV (reference sequence). The CDR3, as DNA: TGTGCCAGCAGTTCCGGGACAGGGGCCTCCACCTTC. As protein: CASSSGTGASTF.

The CDR3 loop reads CASSSAGLTGDEQFF. For the CDR3, the DNA is TGTGCCAGCAGCTCAGCGGGCCTTACGGGCGATGAGCAGTTCTTC. The chain recombines TRBV7-2 with TRBJ2-1, with a weak D call TRBD2 (6 bases). The CDR3 loop spans 15 amino acids. Germline CDR1 and CDR2: SGHTA and FQGNSA. V was cut by 4 bases and J by 8 bases, with 18 bases left in between.

This chain joins TRBV2 and TRBJ2-3, with 13 bases aligning to TRBD2. The CDR3 runs to 16 residues. The V gene's germline CDR1 is SNHLY and CDR2 FYNNEI. V lost 6 bases, J lost 3 bases, and 6 bases stayed unmatched. The CDR3 nucleotides are TGTGCCAGCAGACTAGCGGGGGGGAGGATGACAGATACGCAGTATTTT. Translation gives CASRLAGGRMTDTQYF.

The chain has TRBV7-9 and TRBJ2-3, with D maybe TRBD2 (5 bases). Between the trimmed V and J ends, which lost 7 bases and 1 base, there was a span of 15 bases. This CDR3 is 15 amino acids long. Per germline, CDR1 SEHNR and CDR2 FQNEAQ (reference sequence). The CDR3 DNA sequence: TGTGCCAGCACCACCGGAGGTGGGGGCACAGATACGCAGTATTTT. Its protein is CASTTGGGGTDTQYF.

The chain has TRBV12-1 and TRBJ2-7; TRBD1 is the table's D call, not checked against the DNA. TRBV12-1 has pseudogene status. The CDR3 contains 15 residues. CDR3 region: CASSSPGQEFYEQYF. CDR3 coding DNA: TGTGCCAGCAGCTCCCCGGGACAGGAGTTCTACGAGCAGTACTTC.

The CDR3 loop reads CASSPPSQGESEQFF. The CDR3 DNA reads as TGTGCCAGCTCACCACCGTCCCAGGGGGAGAGTGAGCAGTTCTTC. The rearrangement links TRBV18 to TRBJ2-1, with 7 bases fitting TRBD1. This CDR3 region has 15 residues. The V and J ends lost 0 bases and 9 bases, in that order; junction bases with no gene match: 8. Germline-derived CDR1 and CDR2 are KGHSH and LQKENI.

This clone was found once. The chain has TRBV30 and TRBJ2-3, with 7 positions matching TRBD2. The CDR3 is 18 residues long. Germline V gene lookup returns CDR1 GTSNPN and CDR2 SVGIG (reference sequence). With V trimmed by 2 bases and J by 0 bases, 14 bases remained unmatched. The CDR3 bases are TGTGCCTGGAGTAGGACTAGTCACTTACGAACGAGCACAGATACGCAGTATTTT. Protein sequence: CAWSRTSHLRTSTDTQYF.

This clone was detected once. This chain connects TRBV29-1 to TRBJ2-1; possible D gene TRBD2, 5 bases. V lost 0 bases and J 1 base, leaving 13 bases between the germline ends. This CDR3 comprises 16 residues. CDR1 SQVTM and CDR2 ANQGSEA come from the germline V gene. In nucleotides, the CDR3 is TGCAGCGTTGAAGAGGGGAGCGGTTCTTCCTACAATGAGCAGTTCTTC. Translating gives CSVEEGSGSSYNEQFF.

This clone was observed a handful of times. The chain has TRBV2 and TRBJ1-4; possibly TRBD1 for D (6 bases). The germline CDR1 and CDR2 sequences are SNHLY and FYNNEI. This CDR3 has 15 amino acids. V shed 4 bases and J shed 8 bases, with 17 bases lying between them. The DNA of the CDR3 is TGTGCCAGCAGTGCCGTTTGGGGGCTGGGGGAAAAACTGTTTTTT. Translating it yields CASSAVWGLGEKLFF. Full variable domain (remainder filled in from reference TRBV2 and TRBJ1-4): EPEVTQTPSHQVTQMGQEVILRCVPISNHLYFYWYRQILGQKVEFLVSFYNNEISEKSEIFDDQFSVERPDGSNFTLKIRSTKLEDSAMYFCASSAVWGLGEKLFFGSGTQLSVL.

This clone has only a few counts. This sequence joins TRBV5-4 and TRBJ1-1, with TRBD1 identical over 9 bases. The CDR3 contains 15 residues. Germline V gene data show CDR1 as SGHNT and CDR2 as YYREEE (reference sequence). V was clipped by 4 bases and J by 6 bases; unmatched bases: 10. The CDR3 is CASSTEQGAKAEAFF. The DNA for the CDR3 is TGTGCCAGCAGCACAGAACAGGGGGCGAAGGCTGAAGCTTTCTTT. The whole variable domain, filled in from reference TRBV5-4 and TRBJ1-1, reads ETGVTQSPTHLIKTRGQQVTLRCSSQSGHNTVSWYQQALGQGPQFIFQYYREEENGRGNFPPRFSGLQFPNYSSELNVNALELDDSALYLCASSTEQGAKAEAFFGQGTRLTVV.

V and J are TRBV5-1 and TRBJ2-5, with 7 bases lining up with TRBD2. Germline values: CDR1 SGHRS, CDR2 YFSETQ. The CDR3 extends over 14 amino acids. The trim removed 4 bases at V and 4 bases at J, leaving 7 bases unmatched. CDR3 in amino acids: CASSGGLGGETQYF. The CDR3 DNA is TGCGCCAGCAGCGGCGGACTAGGAGGAGAGACCCAGTACTTC.

The chain carries TRBV28 and TRBJ1-2; 8 bases are a match to TRBD1. The CDR3 covers 13 residues. CDR1 is MDHEN, CDR2 SYDVKM, per germline. V lost 6 bases, J lost 4 bases, and 4 bases stayed unmatched. CDR3 nucleotides: TGTGCCAGCAGACCCGGACAGGGCTATGGCTACACCTTC. Translating it yields CASRPGQGYGYTF.

The chain has TRBV4-2 and TRBJ1-2; D is perhaps TRBD1 (6 bases). Germline values: CDR1 LGHNA, CDR2 YNFKEQ. The CDR3 loop spans 15 amino acids. V shed 1 base and J shed 8 bases, with 17 bases lying between them. The CDR3: CASSQAQPTGLGYTF. CDR3 DNA sequence: TGTGCCAGCAGCCAAGCTCAACCGACAGGACTAGGCTACACCTTC.

The chain employs TRBV6-1 and TRBJ1-5; D possibly corresponds to TRBD1 (5 bases). Germline V gene lookup returns CDR1 MNHNS and CDR2 SASEGT. The CDR3 runs to 16 residues. The germline V and J ends were trimmed by 1 base and 10 bases, with 20 bases remaining between them. Here the CDR3 reads CASSEGAGGDPRPQHF. CDR3 DNA sequence: TGTGCCAGCAGTGAAGGTGCTGGGGGAGACCCTCGACCCCAGCATTTT.

V and J are TRBV5-1 and TRBJ1-6, with 7 positions matching TRBD1. The germline CDR1 and CDR2 sequences are SGHRS and YFSETQ. J was trimmed by 2 bases and V by 0 bases; bases with no gene match: 8. CDR3 length: 18 amino acids. CDR3 DNA: TGCGCCAGCAGCTTGGCCAGCGGAGGGGGCACCTATAATTCACCCCTCCACTTT. Its translation is CASSLASGGGTYNSPLHF.

The chain combines TRBV7-9 with TRBJ2-5; 14 bases line up with TRBD2. The CDR3 totals 18 residues. Germline CDR1 and CDR2: SEHNR and FQNEAQ (reference sequence). After removal of 5 bases from V and 4 bases from J, the junction contained 12 bases not matched to a gene. CDR3 in DNA: TGTGCCAGCAGCCCCGGACTAGCGGGGGGCGGGGATCGAGAGACCCAGTACTTC. This codes for CASSPGLAGGGDRETQYF.

The V and J genes are TRBV11-2 and TRBJ2-1; 10 bases are a match to TRBD2. Germline CDR1 and CDR2: SGHAT and FQNNGV. V lost 5 bases and J lost 9; bases outside the gene matches: 10. The CDR3 is 15 residues long. For the CDR3, the DNA is TGTGCCAGCAGCCAAGGGGCTAGCGGGAGTGGTGAGCAGTTCTTC. Residues: CASSQGASGSGEQFF.

This clone was recorded once. The V and J genes are TRBV4-1 and TRBJ2-1; 9 nucleotides agree with TRBD2. The CDR3 sequence is 17 residues long. V lost 0 bases, J lost 0 bases, and 3 bases stayed unmatched. Germline CDR1 is MGHRA and CDR2 is YSYEKL. CDR3 DNA sequence: TGCGCCAGCAGCCAAGAGCGGGGGGGAAGCTCCTACAATGAGCAGTTCTTC. Amino acid sequence: CASSQERGGSSYNEQFF.

The chain recombines TRBV4-1 with TRBJ2-7; 9 bases are a match to TRBD1. The CDR3 is 16 amino acids. After removal of 3 bases from V and 5 bases from J, the junction contained 11 bases not matched to a gene. Germline V gives CDR1 MGHRA, CDR2 YSYEKL. The CDR3 is CASSQGAGTGFHEQYF. The CDR3 DNA follows: TGCGCCAGCAGCCAGGGTGCCGGGACAGGGTTCCACGAGCAGTACTTC.